Shown below are 16 T cell receptor beta chains from a single sample sequenced in a study of OX40 agonist ivuxolimab in advanced cancers. Using immunoSEQ multiplex PCR, the repertoire was profiled, and TCRdb retains in-frame clones only, with some absent. The data show around 87,000 clones, roughly 94% seen once. This specimen was CD4+ or CD8+ T cells sorted from blood, taken in a trial of the OX40 agonist ivuxolimab. The receptors shown here come from an adult with an advanced solid tumor such as melanoma, head and neck, liver or kidney cancer.

The chain employs TRBV27 and TRBJ2-2, with D perhaps matching TRBD2 (5 bases). V shed 0 bases and J shed 5 bases, with 7 bases lying between them. This CDR3 contains 14 residues. CDR1 and CDR2 from the germline V gene are MNHEY and SMNVEV (reference sequence). In DNA, the CDR3 is TGTGCCAGCAGTTTATCATCGGGGACCGGGGAGCTGTTTTTT. It specifies CASSLSSGTGELFF.

As for this clone: An end of the junction does not agree with germline; a read error may underlie this. This chain links TRBV2 with TRBJ2-7; 11 positions match TRBD2. The germline V gene encodes CDR1 SNHLY and CDR2 FYNNEI. The CDR3 loop spans 14 amino acids. CDR3 loop: CASIPGPTSGGRGF. CDR3 nucleotides: TGTGCCAGCATCCCCGGGCCCACTAGCGGGGGCCGGGGCTTC. The full variable domain, rest sourced from reference TRBV2 and TRBJ2-7, is EPEVTQTPSHQVTQMGQEVILRCVPISNHLYFYWYRQILGQKVEFLVSFYNNEISEKSEIFDDQFSVERPDGSNFTLKIRSTKLEDSAMYFCASIPGPTSGGRGFGPGTRLTVT.

The rearrangement uses TRBV19 and TRBJ1-2, with D unresolved. V was trimmed by 2 bases and J by 6 bases, leaving 10 bases between them. The CDR3 covers 13 residues. Germline V CDR1 and CDR2: LNHDA, SQIVND (reference sequence). The CDR3 loop reads CASSISAGNGYTF. In DNA, the CDR3 is TGTGCCAGTAGTATAAGCGCGGGGAATGGCTACACCTTC.

V is TRBV13 and J is TRBJ2-7; D tentatively reads TRBD1 or TRBD2 (6 bases each). V was trimmed by 4 bases and J by 0 bases, leaving 10 bases between them. CDR1 and CDR2 (germline): PRHDT, FYEKMQ (reference sequence). CDR3 size: 14 residues. The CDR3, as DNA: TGTGCCAGCAGCTCCGGGGGCCGCTCCTACGAGCAGTACTTC. Amino acid sequence: CASSSGGRSYEQYF.

This chain joins TRBV19 and TRBJ2-5; the D call may be TRBD1 or TRBD2 (5 bases each). Per germline, CDR1 LNHDA and CDR2 SQIVND (reference sequence). The V end lost 5 bases, the J end lost 1 base, and 11 bases lay between the germline ends. The CDR3 extends over 14 amino acids. Written as DNA, the CDR3 is TGTGCCAGTAGTGTCGCCGGGACCCAAGAGACCCAGTACTTC. Translating gives CASSVAGTQETQYF.

This chain uses TRBV4-3 with TRBJ2-4; D remains ambiguous. V was shortened by 3 bases and J by 0 bases, with 18 bases between the two germline ends. Germline V gives CDR1 LGHNA, CDR2 YSLEER. There are 18 residues in the CDR3. CDR3 region: CASSQEGEQTLAKNIQYF. The DNA for the CDR3 is TGCGCCAGCAGCCAGGAAGGCGAACAGACCTTAGCCAAAAACATTCAGTACTTC.

A single count supports this clone. The chain combines TRBV28 with TRBJ2-1, with 11 bases lining up with TRBD2. Germline-derived CDR1 and CDR2 are MDHEN and SYDVKM. There are 19 residues in the CDR3. J lost 2 bases, V lost 6 bases, and 15 bases had no gene match. CDR3 residues: CASSLPSGGPQRAYNEQFF. The DNA of the CDR3 is TGTGCCAGCAGCCTACCTAGCGGGGGGCCCCAGAGGGCCTACAATGAGCAGTTCTTC. Variable domain in full (rest from reference TRBV28 and TRBJ2-1): DVKVTQSSRYLVKRTGEKVFLECVQDMDHENMFWYRQDPGLGLRLIYFSYDVKMKEKGDIPEGYSVSREKKERFSLILESASTNQTSMYLCASSLPSGGPQRAYNEQFFGPGTRLTVL.

The CDR3 sequence: CASSRGSSSYNEQFF. CDR3 nucleotide sequence: TGTGCCAGCAGCCGCGGATCAAGCTCCTACAATGAGCAGTTCTTC. The chain couples TRBV9 to TRBJ2-1; D unclear. Deletions cut 4 bases from V and 0 bases from J, with 11 bases between. In germline, CDR1 is SGDLS, CDR2 YYNGEE. The CDR3 loop spans 15 amino acids.

This rearrangement joins TRBV27 to TRBJ2-1; 9 nucleotides match TRBD1. CDR1 and CDR2 from the germline V gene are MNHEY and SMNVEV (reference sequence). This CDR3 spans 15 amino acids. J lost 1 base, V lost 5 bases, and 3 bases had no gene match. The CDR3 is CASSPGTGSYNEQFF. Here the CDR3 DNA reads TGTGCCAGCAGTCCTGGGACAGGGTCCTACAATGAGCAGTTCTTC.

The chain uses TRBV4-1 and TRBJ1-5, with D possibly matching TRBD1 (5 bases). The CDR3 has 15 amino acids. CDR1 MGHRA and CDR2 YSYEKL come from the germline V gene. Trimming took off 4 bases at V and 0 bases at J, with 10 bases between the two ends. The CDR3: CASSPGSPSNQPQHF. CDR3 in DNA: TGCGCCAGCAGCCCAGGGAGCCCTAGCAATCAGCCCCAGCATTTT.

V gene TRBV29-1 combines with J gene TRBJ2-2, with D tentatively TRBD1 or TRBD2 (5 bases each). V dropped 3 bases and J dropped 2 bases, with 13 bases sitting between them. The CDR3 sequence is 15 residues long. Germline V CDR1 and CDR2: SQVTM, ANQGSEA. The CDR3 loop is CSVEGPEENTGELFF. For the CDR3, the DNA is TGCAGCGTTGAGGGGCCGGAGGAAAACACCGGGGAGCTGTTTTTT.

J is TRBJ2-7 and V is TRBV27; either TRBD1 or TRBD2 may fit D (5 bases each). Looked up from germline, CDR1 is MNHEY and CDR2 is SMNVEV (reference sequence). Trimming cost V 3 bases and J 3 bases, with 15 bases left between them. The CDR3 contains 15 residues. The CDR3 sequence: CASSLGDGELYEQYF. Written as DNA, the CDR3 is TGTGCCAGCAGTTTGGGGGACGGCGAACTCTACGAGCAGTACTTC.

V usage is TRBV27 and J usage is TRBJ2-5; a weak D match, TRBD2 (7 bases). CDR3 size: 11 residues. The germline CDR1 and CDR2 sequences are MNHEY and SMNVEV (reference sequence). Trimming pared 8 bases from V and 5 bases from J, leaving 9 bases between. Here the CDR3 reads CASGGAETQYF. In nucleotides, the CDR3 is TGTGCCAGCGGGGGGGCGGAGACCCAGTACTTC.

This sequence joins TRBV4-3 and TRBJ1-4; D remains unclear. Trimming left V 0 bases short and J 8 bases short, with 13 bases between. The CDR3 consists of 15 residues. Germline lookup yields CDR1 LGHNA and CDR2 YSLEER. In DNA, the CDR3 is TGCGCCAGCAGCCAAGAGAACGGGTTGGGGGAAAAACTGTTTTTT. It codes for CASSQENGLGEKLFF.

This chain joins TRBV5-6 and TRBJ2-2; 8 nucleotides match TRBD1. This CDR3 region has 14 residues. The junction had 3 bases not matched to a gene; V was cut back by 3 bases and J by 5 bases. Germline V CDR1 and CDR2: SGHDT, YYEEEE. The DNA of the CDR3 is TGTGCCAGCAGCTGGGACAGGAGGACCGGGGAGCTGTTTTTT. Translating gives CASSWDRRTGELFF.

J is TRBJ2-7 and V is TRBV30; D possibly corresponds to TRBD1 (6 bases). The CDR3 contains 12 residues. Trimming removed 3 bases at V and 2 bases at J, with 8 bases between. Germline CDR1 is GTSNPN and CDR2 is SVGIG (reference sequence). CDR3 region: CAWRGQPYEQYF. Written as DNA, the CDR3 is TGTGCCTGGAGAGGACAGCCCTACGAGCAGTACTTC.